This T cell receptor (beta chain) is from a study of blood T cell repertoires in COVID-19. On the study more broadly: Sites in the United States, Italy and Spain provided acute and convalescent COVID-19 samples. T cells, B-cell-depleted T cells, or PBMCs supplied cDNA or gDNA.

The V segment lost 3 bases and the J segment 6 bases; nucleotides outside the gene matches: 4. The CDR3 has 14 residues. The germline gives CDR1 SEHNR, CDR2 FQNEAQ (reference sequence). As processed by the authors: Amplified reference gene primers provided the basis for estimating nucleated cell counts. The assay was immunoSEQ multiplex PCR, and TCRdb's table has in-frame clones only and misses some. V and J calls and clone size are as listed in that table; D and trimming were resolved from the DNA. This repertoire shows approximately 150,000 clones, roughly 87% found once; its top ten account for 5% to 6%. This clone has just one count.

The V call is TRBV7-9, the J call TRBJ1-4; 7 nucleotides agree with TRBD1. Specimen: peripheral blood. The source is a human donor in a cohort sampled during active COVID-19. The CDR3 bases are TGTGCCAGCAGCTTCGGCCAGGGGGATGAAAAACTGTTTTTT. It specifies CASSFGQGDEKLFF.